Presented here are 11 T cell receptor beta chains from one specimen sequenced in a study of cytomegalovirus exposure and HLA in healthy donors. The data were produced by immunoSEQ multiplex PCR, yet TCRdb's version contains in-frame clones alone and is incomplete. The table lists around 150,000 clones, approximately 87% of them singletons. Sequencing was performed on PBMCs. Receptor source: a young woman in good health and CMV-seronegative.

As regards this clone: A junction boundary mismatches the germline segment, possibly from a read error. The V and J genes are TRBV28 and TRBJ1-1; D is perhaps TRBD1 (6 bases). The CDR3 runs 14 residues. Germline CDR1 and CDR2: MDHEN and SYDVKM. CDR3 DNA sequence: TGTGCCAGCAGAAGCGCGGACAGCCGGACTGAGGCTTTCTTT. As protein: CASRSADSRTEAFF.

This chain joins TRBV18 and TRBJ1-5, with unresolved D. Trimming removed 5 bases from V and 0 bases from J, with 5 bases in between. Germline CDR1 reads KGHSH; CDR2 reads LQKENI. The CDR3 has 13 amino acids. CDR3 sequence: CASSSDSNQPQHF. CDR3 coding DNA: TGTGCCAGCTCATCGGATAGCAATCAGCCCCAGCATTTT.

The CDR3 DNA sequence: TGTGCCAGCAGACCGGGACCGCCGGGCAATGAGCAGTTCTTC. It encodes CASRPGPPGNEQFF. The V gene is TRBV6-5, the J gene TRBJ2-1, with D possibly called TRBD1 or TRBD2 (5 bases each). V lost 6 bases to trimming and J lost 6 bases, with 15 bases between them. CDR3 length equals 14 residues. Germline lookup yields CDR1 MNHEY and CDR2 SVGAGI.

The chain has TRBV7-9 and TRBJ2-1; 9 bases line up with TRBD1. Unmatched junction bases numbered 15, after V lost 2 bases and J lost 7 bases. The CDR3 is 18 amino acids. In germline, CDR1 is SEHNR, CDR2 FQNEAQ (reference sequence). Here the CDR3 DNA reads TGTGCCAGCAGCTTATCACGAGGGACAGGGTTATTTACGAATGAGCAGTTCTTC. It codes for CASSLSRGTGLFTNEQFF.

V and J are TRBV27 and TRBJ1-2; D uncertain. Germline V CDR1 and CDR2: MNHEY, SMNVEV (reference sequence). The CDR3 covers 13 residues. The germline V and J ends were trimmed by 2 bases and 3 bases, with 7 bases remaining between them. The CDR3, as DNA: TGTGCCAGCAGTTTAAAGGGAGACTATGGCTACACCTTC. Protein product: CASSLKGDYGYTF.

The chain joins TRBV4-3 to TRBJ2-1; D is uncertain. Germline assignment: CDR1 LGHNA and CDR2 YSLEER. The V end lost 3 bases, the J end lost 4 bases, and 7 bases lay between the germline ends. The CDR3 contains 13 residues. The CDR3 nucleotides are TGCGCCAGCAGCCATCAGCCGTACAATGAGCAGTTCTTC. Translation gives CASSHQPYNEQFF.

The genes are TRBV7-9 and TRBJ1-3; 8 positions agree with TRBD1. V shed 1 base and J 7 bases; nucleotides not matched to a gene: 0. CDR1 and CDR2 (germline): SEHNR, FQNEAQ (reference sequence). This CDR3 contains 13 residues. CDR3 sequence: CASSLGQGNTIYF. The CDR3 DNA sequence: TGTGCCAGCAGCTTAGGACAGGGGAACACCATATATTTT. Full variable domain (outside the CDR3, taken from reference TRBV7-9 and TRBJ1-3): DTGVSQNPRHKITKRGQNVTFRCDPISEHNRLYWYRQTLGQGPEFLTYFQNEAQLEKSRLLSDRFSAERPKGSFSTLEIQRTEQGDSAMYLCASSLGQGNTIYFGEGSWLTVV.

The rearrangement links TRBV2 to TRBJ2-5; possibly TRBD2 for D (6 bases). V gave up 5 bases and J gave up 3 bases, with 16 bases separating them. Germline lookup yields CDR1 SNHLY and CDR2 FYNNEI. This CDR3 spans 15 amino acids. The CDR3 DNA follows: TGTGCCAGCAGTCCATCGAATGGAGGGGAAGAGACCCAGTACTTC. Amino acids: CASSPSNGGEETQYF.

The gene calls are TRBV7-3 and TRBJ2-1; D gene unclear. Germline CDR1 reads SGHTA; CDR2 reads FQGTGA. The CDR3 covers 13 residues. V lost 5 bases to trimming and J lost 8 bases, with 13 bases between them. CDR3 loop: CASSPPPSDEQFF. The CDR3 DNA is TGTGCCAGCAGCCCCCCTCCCTCGGATGAGCAGTTCTTC. Complete variable domain (other parts from reference TRBV7-3 and TRBJ2-1): GAGVSQTPSNKVTEKGKYVELRCDPISGHTALYWYRQSLGQGPEFLIYFQGTGAADDSGLPNDRFFAVRPEGSVSTLKIQRTERGDSAVYLCASSPPPSDEQFFGPGTRLTVL.

The chain uses TRBV4-3 and TRBJ2-1; D is perhaps TRBD1 or TRBD2 (6 bases each). With 3 bases removed from V and 0 bases from J, the gap between germline ends came to 15 bases. CDR3 length: 17 amino acids. Germline V lookup: CDR1 LGHNA, CDR2 YSLEER. The CDR3 is CASSQDPGASSYNEQFF. The CDR3 region has the DNA TGCGCCAGCAGCCAGGACCCGGGGGCCAGCTCCTACAATGAGCAGTTCTTC.

There are a few counts of this clone. This chain joins TRBV19 and TRBJ1-2, with 7 bases lining up with TRBD1. Germline V gene data show CDR1 as LNHDA and CDR2 as SQIVND (reference sequence). The CDR3 spans 15 residues. After removal of 9 bases from V and 0 bases from J, the junction contained 10 bases not matched to a gene. Here the CDR3 DNA reads TGTGCCAGCCAAGTAGGGACAGACTCTAACTATGGCTACACCTTC. It translates to CASQVGTDSNYGYTF. Full variable domain (missing parts from reference TRBV19 and TRBJ1-2): DGGITQSPKYLFRKEGQNVTLSCEQNLNHDAMYWYRQDPGQGLRLIYYSQIVNDFQKGDIAEGYSVSREKKESFPLTVTSAQKNPTAFYLCASQVGTDSNYGYTFGSGTRLTVV.